This T cell receptor (beta chain) was recorded in a study of cytomegalovirus exposure and HLA in healthy donors. The V gene's germline CDR1 is SGHRS and CDR2 YFSETQ. J was trimmed by 9 bases and V by 0 bases; bases with no gene match: 7. This CDR3 contains 16 residues. Primers for the PCR totalled 60 Vbeta and 13 Jbeta. As handled by the study authors: Approximately 12 million of tens of millions of unique TCR beta chains were shared, per a later count. Sequencing was performed with immunoSEQ multiplex PCR; in TCRdb, only in-frame clones are kept and a portion is missing. The V and J calls and clone size come from that table; D and trimming were worked out from the DNA. The table shows roughly 90,000 clones, with under 80% occurring only once.

This receptor was identified in a man aged 25 to 40 in good health and CMV-seropositive. The chain employs TRBV5-1 and TRBJ2-1, with TRBD2 identical over 12 bases. Material for sequencing was PBMCs. DNA of the CDR3: TGCGCCAGCAGCTTGGCGACTAGCGGGGGTAGAGGTGAGCAGTTCTTC. Its protein product is CASSLATSGGRGEQFF.